The rows below give T cell receptor beta chains drawn from one sample of a study of blood T cell repertoires in COVID-19. Some clones are missing from TCRdb's copy, which holds only in-frame ones; the method was immunoSEQ multiplex PCR. Of tens of thousands of clones listed, roughly 84% were seen once; the top ten hold over 10%. Sequenced material: peripheral blood. The receptors here all came from an elderly woman with acute or convalescent COVID-19. Both conserved end residues are part of each CDR3. A D gene is named only where the DNA matches it firmly. Size is stated for part of the rows, as once, few or many counts, or as a class when the clone is expanded.

- - TRBJ2-3 TRBV5-1 TGCGCCAGCGGAGGCGGGTTGTTGGCAGATACGCAGTATTTT CASGGGLLADTQYF
TRBD2 - TRBJ2-2 TRBV7-7 TGTGCCAGCAGCTTAGCCGGGGGGGCCGGGGAGCTGTTTTTT CASSLAGGAGELFF
TRBD2 - TRBJ2-1 TRBV7-2 TGTGCCAGCAGCTTACGCGGGGGGGGCGACAATGAGCAGTTCTTC CASSLRGGGDNEQFF
TRBD2 - TRBJ2-1 TRBV4-2 TGTGCCAGCAGCCAAGATGCACTAGCGGGGAGTCGGGAGCAGTTCTTC CASSQDALAGSREQFF
- - TRBJ2-7 TRBV6-5 TGTGCCAGCAGTAACACCGGGAACTACGAGCAGTACTTC CASSNTGNYEQYF
TRBD2 - TRBJ2-1 TRBV5-4 TGTGCCAGCAGCAAAAGCGGGGGGGCCAACAATGAGCAGTTCTTC CASSKSGGANNEQFF
- few TRBJ1-2 TRBV12-5 TGTGCTAGTGGTATACAGGGCTATGGCTACACCTTC CASGIQGYGYTF
- once TRBJ2-3 TRBV24-1 TGTGCCACCAGTGATTCCCTCCGGGATACGCAGTATTTT CATSDSLRDTQYF
- few TRBJ2-2 TRBV13 TGTGCCAGCAGCTCCTCCCAGGCTAGCTCCTTTGCCGGGGAGCTGTTTTTT CASSSSQASSFAGELFF
- - TRBJ1-2 TRBV30 TGTGCCTGGAGTGTTCCTACGGTCCATGGCTACACCTTC CAWSVPTVHGYTF
- - TRBJ1-2 TRBV21-1 TGTGCCAGCAGCAAAGAGAGGACAGGGCTCTCTCCCTACTATGGCTACACCTTC CASSKERTGLSPYYGYTF
- - TRBJ1-3 TRBV9 TGTGCCAGCAGCGTAAAAGGAGGGAAGGGAGACGGAAACACCATATATTTT CASSVKGGKGDGNTIYF
TRBD1 - TRBJ1-2 TRBV3-1/TRBV3-2 TGTGCCAGCAGCCCAGGTCTAAAGGGGGCCTATGGCTACACCTTC CASSPGLKGAYGYTF
- - TRBJ1-4 TRBV15 TGTGCCACCAGCTTTTTTACCGGGACTAATGAAAAACTGTTTTTT CATSFFTGTNEKLFF
- - TRBJ1-3 TRBV9 TGTGCCAGTCGACCGGGAGACTTCTCTGGAAACACCATATATTTT CASRPGDFSGNTIYF
- once TRBJ2-1 TRBV5-1 TGCGCCAGCAGATTTGGGGGCGGCGATGAGCAGTTCTTC CASRFGGGDEQFF
TRBD1 once TRBJ1-2 TRBV12-3/TRBV12-4 TGTGCCAGCGAGACAGGGGGCGGCTACACCTTC CASETGGGYTF
- - TRBJ2-7 TRBV6-5 TGTGCCAGCAGTTACTCGCGGGCAGGTTCGGTCTACGAGCAGTACTTC CASSYSRAGSVYEQYF
TRBD2 once TRBJ2-1 TRBV3-1/TRBV3-2 TGTGCCAGCAGTTCCATAGCGGGGTACAATGAGCAGTTCTTC CASSSIAGYNEQFF
- - TRBJ1-6 TRBV25-1 TGTGCCAGCAGTGGGCAGACAAATTCACCCCTCCACTTT CASSGQTNSPLHF
TRBD1 once TRBJ1-2 TRBV11-2 TGTGCCAGCAGCCCAGGGCCGGGACAGGCCAGTCGACGCTATGGCTACACCTTC CASSPGPGQASRRYGYTF
- - TRBJ1-5 TRBV5-5 TGTGCCAGCAGCTTGGGCAGGGTGCCCTATAGCAATCAGCCCCAGCATTTT CASSLGRVPYSNQPQHF
- - TRBJ1-6 TRBV2 TGTGCCAGCATTTTGACAGAGAATTCACCCCTCCACTTT CASILTENSPLHF
TRBD1 once TRBJ1-3 TRBV19 TGTGCCAGTAGTATGGGAGGACAGGGCTCTGGAAACACCATATATTTT CASSMGGQGSGNTIYF
TRBD1 - TRBJ1-2 TRBV5-1 TGCGCCAGCAGCTTCAGACAGGGGGTAGGCTACACCTTC CASSFRQGVGYTF
TRBD1 - TRBJ1-5 TRBV7-8 TGTGCCAGCAGCCTACAGGGGGCCGGCAATCAGCCCCAGCATTTT CASSLQGAGNQPQHF
TRBD2 once TRBJ2-7 TRBV3-1/TRBV3-2 TGTGCCAGCAGCGAACTAGCGGGGGGCGAGCAGTACTTC CASSELAGGEQYF
- - TRBJ1-2 TRBV20-1 TGCAGTGCTTCAGGACCGGGGGGCTACACCTTC CSASGPGGYTF
- once TRBJ1-3 TRBV11-3 TGTGCCAGCAGCTTAGGGGGCGGACCTTCTGGAAACACCATATATTTT CASSLGGGPSGNTIYF
- - TRBJ2-3 TRBV6-1 TGTGCCAGCAGTGAATCTACAGATACGCAGTATTTT CASSESTDTQYF
TRBD1 - TRBJ1-4 TRBV7-9 TGTGCCAGCAGCCCCGGGACAGGGCCTGAAAAACTGTTTTTT CASSPGTGPEKLFF
TRBD1 - TRBJ1-2 TRBV6-5 TGTGCCAGCCTGGGTTTGGGGACAGGGGGCTTTGGCTACACCTTC CASLGLGTGGFGYTF
- - TRBJ1-1 TRBV3-1/TRBV3-2 TGTGCCAGCAGCCAGGTCCAGATGAACACTGAAGCTTTCTTT CASSQVQMNTEAFF
- - TRBJ2-1 TRBV2 TGTGCCAGCAGTGGGACATTACCGAGCTCCTACAATGAGCAGTTCTTC CASSGTLPSSYNEQFF
- - TRBJ1-1 TRBV2 TGTGCCAGCAGTGAATGGTTGGGCGGGGGGGCTGAAGCTTTCTTT CASSEWLGGGAEAFF
- few TRBJ2-7 TRBV18 TGTGCCAGCTCACCACCGTTGAGACAGCCGTCCTACGAGCAGTACTTC CASSPPLRQPSYEQYF
- - TRBJ1-2 TRBV19 TGTGCCAGTAGTCCGTCACAGGGATACTATGGCTACACCTTC CASSPSQGYYGYTF
TRBD1 - TRBJ2-1 TRBV2 TGTGCCAGCGCAGAAGCCCAGGGGGTCACCTACAATGAGCAGTTCTTC CASAEAQGVTYNEQFF
- - TRBJ1-2 TRBV11-2 TGTGCCAGCAGCTTAGGCGGGGCAGACGGTCGCTACACCTTC CASSLGGADGRYTF
TRBD1 once TRBJ1-2 TRBV2 TGTGCCAGCAGGGACAGGGTTGAGGTGACTGGCTACACCTTC CASRDRVEVTGYTF
- - TRBJ2-1 TRBV7-9 TGTGCCAGCAGTAAAACGGTCTACAATGAGCAGTTCTTC CASSKTVYNEQFF
TRBD1 - TRBJ2-7 TRBV5-1 TGCGCCAGCAGCATGCATCCCGGGACAGGGGGAGACTACGAGCAGTACTTC CASSMHPGTGGDYEQYF
- - TRBJ1-2 TRBV7-8 TGTGCCAGCAGCTTAGGGGCGATTAAAACAGGATTCAACTATGGCTACACCTTC CASSLGAIKTGFNYGYTF